The rows below give T cell receptor beta chains drawn from one sample of a study of blood T cells in healthy people across ages. Via MiXCR, TCRdb re-called the 5' RACE reads, giving one row per CDR3 protein. The sample contains approximately 700,000 distinct CDR3 sequences, roughly 30% of which appear only once. The sequencing sample was made of blood. The receptors shown here come from a woman of 80 years or more in good health. Both conserved end residues are part of each CDR3. Fields, in order: clone size, V gene, CDR3 protein. Clone size is stated in some rows and not others, as once, few, many or a class when expanded.

.	TRBV27	CASSLSRLGTSNYGYTF
few	TRBV3-1	CASSLARGFGIEQFF
.	TRBV6-2/TRBV6-3	CASSKDRGSEAFF
.	TRBV29-1	CSVDSRSYGYTF
many	TRBV5-1	CASSPGWDSLYGYTF
many	TRBV19	CASSISGRGVPYEQYF
many	TRBV9	CASSHDGGTDTQYF
many	TRBV28	CASSLRRDRGRNEQYF
many	TRBV7-9	CASSSRTGGQETQYF
.	TRBV20-1	CSARVRGRYTDTHYF
.	TRBV12-3/TRBV12-4	CASRRGIGELFF
many	TRBV27	CASSFRGPWETQYF
many	TRBV12-3/TRBV12-4	CASSYPGTGLNYGYTF
.	TRBV7-9	CASSSPGEVYNEQFF
.	TRBV19	CANNRGDYGYTF
.	TRBV20-1	CSARREFGTLAGVSHNEQFF
many	TRBV7-2	CASSLILANEQFF
many	TRBV27	CASSLSGLDTQYF
many	TRBV7-8	CASSLALGQGGYGYTF